These T cell receptor beta chains were read from a single sample in a study of cytotoxic CD8 clonotypes in ibrutinib-treated CLL. TCRdb's table, derived via immunoSEQ multiplex PCR, lists solely in-frame clones and lacks some. The repertoire has hundreds of thousands of clones, roughly 80% of them found once; the top ten carry 5.5% to 8%. Sample: PBMCs, taken before ibrutinib treatment. The origin of the receptors is a human donor with chronic lymphocytic leukemia. Each CDR3 is given with its conserved first and last residue. D genes are given only for firm matches. Clone size is stated in some rows and not others, as once, few, many or a class when expanded.

>TRBV30|-|-|TRBJ1-5
CAWRDKGNQPQHF
TGTGCCTGGAGGGACAAGGGCAATCAGCCCCAGCATTTT
>TRBV2|TRBD2|-|TRBJ2-7
CASSEASGRYEQYF
TGTGCCAGCAGTGAAGCTAGCGGGAGGTACGAGCAGTACTTC
>TRBV29-1|-|-|TRBJ2-3
CSVSTTEKDTQYF
TGCAGCGTCTCTACGACAGAAAAAGATACGCAGTATTTT
>TRBV7-8|TRBD2|-|TRBJ2-7
CASSLGLAGGYHEQYF
TGTGCCAGCAGCTTAGGACTAGCGGGAGGGTACCACGAGCAGTACTTC
>TRBV7-9|TRBD1|-|TRBJ1-1
CASIQDRVRNTEAFF
TGTGCCAGCATCCAGGACAGGGTAAGGAACACTGAAGCTTTCTTT
>TRBV14|-|-|TRBJ2-7
CASSQRPGTYEQYF
TGTGCCAGCAGCCAACGGCCAGGAACCTACGAGCAGTACTTC
>TRBV5-6|-|-|TRBJ2-7
CASSAGSLSYEQYF
TGTGCCAGCAGCGCCGGGTCCCTATCTTACGAGCAGTACTTC
>TRBV30|TRBD1|-|TRBJ1-1
CACLGQPEAFF
TGTGCCTGTTTGGGACAGCCTGAAGCTTTCTTT
>TRBV2|TRBD1|once|TRBJ2-7
CASTEGARGYEQYF
TGTGCCAGTACCGAGGGGGCTCGGGGCTACGAGCAGTACTTC
>TRBV27|-|-|TRBJ2-7
CASRGGTEQYF
TGTGCCAGCAGAGGTGGGACAGAGCAGTACTTC
>TRBV6-1|-|few|TRBJ1-5
CASSEQGNRQPQHF
TGTGCCAGCAGTGAACAGGGGAATAGGCAGCCCCAGCATTTT
>TRBV5-1|TRBD2|-|TRBJ2-2
CASSESPSGTGTGELFF
TGCGCCAGCAGCGAGTCACCTAGCGGGACGGGCACCGGGGAGCTGTTTTTT
>TRBV29-1|TRBD1|-|TRBJ2-7
CSVGTGVYEQYF
TGCAGCGTGGGGACAGGGGTCTACGAGCAGTACTTC
>TRBV4-3|-|-|TRBJ1-2
CASSQVGQFGDGYTF
TGCGCCAGCAGCCAAGTAGGACAGTTCGGCGATGGCTACACCTTC
>TRBV6-5|-|once|TRBJ2-7
CASSSPGTAYEQYF
TGTGCCAGCAGTTCCCCCGGGACTGCCTACGAGCAGTACTTC
>TRBV4-3|-|few|TRBJ2-7
CASSQVFPGTYEQYF
TGCGCCAGCAGCCAAGTCTTCCCAGGAACCTACGAGCAGTACTTC
>TRBV15|TRBD2|-|TRBJ2-7
CATSKVGGSSYEQYF
TGTGCCACCAGCAAGGTGGGGGGGTCCTCCTACGAGCAGTACTTC
>TRBV9|-|-|TRBJ2-2
CASSVEGSTGELFF
TGTGCCAGCAGCGTAGAGGGGTCAACCGGGGAGCTGTTTTTT
>TRBV4-2|-|once|TRBJ2-2
CASSQEVIGGELFF
TGTGCCAGCAGCCAAGAAGTTATCGGCGGGGAGCTGTTTTTT
>TRBV7-2|-|-|TRBJ2-7
CASSVRGPSYEQYF
TGTGCCAGCAGCGTACGGGGCCCGTCCTACGAGCAGTACTTC
>TRBV29-1|TRBD2|-|TRBJ2-7
CSVLLSSGSYEQYF
TGCAGCGTTCTCCTTTCTAGCGGGTCCTACGAGCAGTACTTC
>TRBV5-4|-|once|TRBJ1-2
CATKRGQGNGYTF
TGTGCCACCAAGAGGGGCCAAGGGAATGGCTACACCTTC
>TRBV12-5|-|-|TRBJ2-1
CASGLVPQIHEQFF
TGTGCTAGTGGTTTGGTACCCCAGATCCATGAGCAGTTCTTC
>TRBV7-9|-|-|TRBJ2-1
CASSPPGATSSYNEQFF
TGTGCCAGCAGCCCCCCGGGAGCGACCTCCTCCTACAATGAGCAGTTCTTC
>TRBV7-9|TRBD2|-|TRBJ2-5
CASSQGASGRAWETQYF
TGTGCCAGCAGCCAGGGGGCTAGCGGGAGGGCCTGGGAGACCCAGTACTTC
>TRBV5-4|-|-|TRBJ2-7
CASSLSLGGPYEQYF
TGTGCCAGCAGCTTGTCCCTTGGGGGACCCTACGAGCAGTACTTC
>TRBV19|TRBD1|once|TRBJ2-7
CASSTGTGYEQYF
TGTGCCAGTAGTACCGGGACAGGATACGAGCAGTACTTC
>TRBV2|-|-|TRBJ2-5
CASRLVRETQYF
TGTGCCAGCAGACTAGTACGTGAGACCCAGTACTTC
>TRBV7-2|TRBD1|-|TRBJ1-2
CASSLAATGNYGYTF
TGTGCCAGCAGCTTAGCCGCGACAGGGAACTATGGCTACACCTTC